A selection of T cell receptor beta chains follows, all from one sample in a study of T cell responses to AZD1222 COVID-19 vaccine. The table came from immunoSEQ multiplex PCR; TCRdb's copy has only in-frame clones and leaves some out. The table has 85,000 to 120,000 clones, 70% to 90% seen once. The source material was peripheral blood, sampled on day 0 of AZD1222 vaccination. Receptors were obtained from an adult in good health. Both conserved end residues are part of each CDR3.

J gene,V gene,CDR3 protein
TRBJ2-1,TRBV4-2,CASSQDPTSGYNEQFF
TRBJ2-7,TRBV5-4,CASSPSTGVEQYF
TRBJ1-1,TRBV3-1/TRBV3-2,CASSPRGQMNTEAFF
TRBJ2-2,TRBV5-4,CASSSHDKNTGELFF
TRBJ1-3,TRBV5-1,CASSATSTGSGNTIYF
TRBJ1-2,TRBV28,CASSFQSTYGYTF
TRBJ1-5,TRBV28,CASSSLDRPNQPQHF
TRBJ1-2,TRBV28,CASMRLGARNNYGYTF
TRBJ1-2,TRBV6-5,CASSAGYGYTF
TRBJ1-6,TRBV6-5,CASRLQAKGPLHF
TRBJ1-2,TRBV7-2,CASSSEAFYGYTF
TRBJ1-2,TRBV18,CASSPYSGTGYGYTF
TRBJ1-2,TRBV6-4,CASSLTGGHGYTF
TRBJ2-2,TRBV5-1,CASSYYPGSTGELFF
TRBJ2-5,TRBV5-1,CASSLDARPETQYF
TRBJ1-6,TRBV25-1,CASSPLEGSSSPLHF
TRBJ1-5,TRBV2,CASGGEINQPQHF
TRBJ1-2,TRBV7-9,CASSLAGAYGYTF
TRBJ2-7,TRBV29-1,CSVAGSGSSYEQYF
TRBJ2-4,TRBV4-1,CASSQAGMGSNIQYF
TRBJ2-2,TRBV5-1,CASSLVPSSGELFF
TRBJ1-3,TRBV5-1,CASSPEGGAGNTIYF
TRBJ1-2,TRBV19,CASRGQPLNYGYTF
TRBJ1-1,TRBV19,CASRPGAMNTEAFF
TRBJ1-2,TRBV27,CASSSLGRPNYGYTF
TRBJ2-7,TRBV6-2/TRBV6-3,CASSTTRQGAYEQYF
TRBJ2-1,TRBV7-2,CASSSTSYNEQFF
TRBJ2-7,TRBV2,CASRAGHHEQYF
TRBJ1-1,TRBV27,CASSVTLLDRANTEAFF
TRBJ1-1,TRBV5-1,CASSAGQGNMNTEAFF
TRBJ1-5,TRBV28,CASSFLGRSSNQPQHF
TRBJ1-3,TRBV9,CASSPDRDFSGNTIYF
TRBJ1-3,TRBV18,CASSPPSPNSGNTIYF
TRBJ1-5,TRBV2,CASRPGPRDHQPQHF
TRBJ2-2,TRBV29-1,CIITGNTGELFF
TRBJ1-5,TRBV2,CASSEAGDYQPQHF
TRBJ2-5,TRBV2,CASSDGGGGETQYF
TRBJ2-7,TRBV11-1,CASSRSVNSYEQYF
TRBJ1-2,TRBV19,CASRPEGSNYGYTF
TRBJ2-7,TRBV21-1,CASPLTGPRQGEQYF
TRBJ2-5,TRBV5-1,CASSPTGGTLQETQYF
TRBJ1-2,TRBV5-4,CASSPGQTNYGYTF
TRBJ2-1,TRBV6-5,CASSYSGGYNEQFF
TRBJ2-3,TRBV10-3,CAISSGTSGTTDTQYF
TRBJ2-3,TRBV20-1,CSASFTRNTDTQYF
TRBJ1-3,TRBV5-4,CASSLLQTGGNTIYF
TRBJ2-6,TRBV2,CASRQGFESGANVLTF
TRBJ2-1,TRBV19,CASAGALYNEQFF
TRBJ1-5,TRBV7-8,CASSRDFNQPQHF
TRBJ1-6,TRBV5-6,CASSELMTGFGSPLHF
TRBJ1-1,TRBV6-5,CASRRTGDEAFF